This is a list of T cell receptor beta chains from one sample in a study of blood T cell repertoires in COVID-19. Profiled with immunoSEQ multiplex PCR; TCRdb holds only in-frame clones, not every one. In the table there are roughly 68,000 clones, less than 95% of which are singletons. The specimen sequenced was peripheral blood. The receptors were gathered from a man aged 50-59 years with COVID-19, enrolled during active disease. Both conserved end residues are part of each CDR3. Each record gives: CDR3 protein, CDR3 DNA, J gene, V gene, D gene, clone size. A D gene is named only where the DNA matches it firmly. Clone sizes are given selectively: once, few, many, or a class where the clone is expanded.

CARQSEGAETQYF	TGTGCCAGGCAATCGGAGGGGGCGGAGACCCAGTACTTC	TRBJ2-5	TRBV19	.	.
CASSQGTSGSTDTQYF	TGTGCCAGCAGCCAAGGGACTAGCGGGAGCACAGATACGCAGTATTTT	TRBJ2-3	TRBV5-4	TRBD2	.
CASSPAGGRTEAFF	TGTGCCAGTAGCCCAGCCGGGGGACGCACTGAAGCTTTCTTT	TRBJ1-1	TRBV19	.	few
CASSTSYTNIQYF	TGTGCCAGCAGCACTAGTTACACAAACATTCAGTACTTC	TRBJ2-4	TRBV7-2	.	.
CASSYGAKRGTGELFF	TGTGCCAGCAGTTACGGGGCCAAACGGGGGACCGGGGAGCTGTTTTTT	TRBJ2-2	TRBV28	.	.
CASSYNLDEQFF	TGTGCCAGCAGTTATAATTTAGATGAGCAGTTCTTC	TRBJ2-1	TRBV6-1	.	once
CATSASSGTGEPVLAKNIQYF	TGTGCCACCAGTGCCTCGTCCGGGACAGGGGAACCTGTACTAGCCAAAAACATTCAGTACTTC	TRBJ2-4	TRBV24-1	TRBD1	once
CASSQSDRDLYNEQFF	TGCGCCAGCAGCCAATCAGACAGGGATTTATACAATGAGCAGTTCTTC	TRBJ2-1	TRBV4-1	TRBD1	.
CASSLGQYGYTF	TGCGCCAGCAGCTTAGGACAGTATGGCTACACCTTC	TRBJ1-2	TRBV5-1	.	.
CASSSLAGGPHNEQFF	TGTGCCAGCAGCTCGCTAGCGGGAGGGCCCCACAATGAGCAGTTCTTC	TRBJ2-1	TRBV11-2	TRBD2	.
CASSPLVGASGLSSYNEQFF	TGTGCCAGCAGCCCCTTAGTTGGGGCTAGCGGCCTGAGCTCCTACAATGAGCAGTTCTTC	TRBJ2-1	TRBV9	TRBD2	.
CASSLPPGGVLETQYF	TGTGCCAGCAGCTTACCCCCGGGGGGTGTTCTGGAGACCCAGTACTTC	TRBJ2-5	TRBV7-2	TRBD2	.
CASSQSAAPNTEAFF	TGCGCCAGCAGTCAATCGGCGGCCCCCAACACTGAAGCTTTCTTT	TRBJ1-1	TRBV23-1	.	.
CASSHTRQDRVRTTNEKLFF	TGCGCCAGCAGCCATACGCGGCAGGACAGGGTTAGGACAACTAATGAAAAACTGTTTTTT	TRBJ1-4	TRBV4-1	TRBD1	.
CASSSDRGGNQPQHF	TGTGCCAGCAGTTCTGACAGGGGCGGCAATCAGCCCCAGCATTTT	TRBJ1-5	TRBV6-5	TRBD1	.
CAWSVAGNTEAFF	TGTGCCTGGAGTGTCGCAGGGAACACTGAAGCTTTCTTT	TRBJ1-1	TRBV30	.	once
CASSLVGLSGNTIYF	TGCGCCAGCAGCTTGGTGGGACTCTCTGGAAACACCATATATTTT	TRBJ1-3	TRBV5-1	.	.
CASSFNRATEAFF	TGTGCCAGCAGCTTCAACAGGGCGACTGAAGCTTTCTTT	TRBJ1-1	TRBV11-3	.	once
CASRREGVNEQFF	TGTGCCAGCCGGCGGGAGGGCGTTAATGAGCAGTTCTTC	TRBJ2-1	TRBV7-3	TRBD2	.
CASSAHRDRGNSNEKLFF	TGTGCCAGCAGTGCGCACCGGGACAGGGGTAATTCCAATGAAAAACTGTTTTTT	TRBJ1-4	TRBV25-1	TRBD1	.
CASSRGTSEENQETQYF	TGCGCCAGCAGTCGTGGGACTAGCGAAGAGAACCAAGAGACCCAGTACTTC	TRBJ2-5	TRBV5-1	TRBD2	few
CASSLDRGVNQPQHF	TGTGCCAGCAGCTTAGATCGGGGGGTAAATCAGCCCCAGCATTTT	TRBJ1-5	TRBV7-8	.	.
CASSYGLVPLEQYF	TGTGCCAGCAGTTACGGCCTAGTACCCTTAGAGCAGTACTTC	TRBJ2-7	TRBV6-5	.	few
CATSGSYYNEQFF	TGTGCCACCAGCGGGTCTTACTACAATGAGCAGTTCTTC	TRBJ2-1	TRBV24-1	.	.
CASSILPNYGYTF	TGTGCCAGTAGTATTCTACCGAACTATGGCTACACCTTC	TRBJ1-2	TRBV19	.	.
CASSQTHGSTHGDEQFF	TGTGCCAGCAGCCAAACGCACGGGAGTACGCATGGCGATGAGCAGTTCTTC	TRBJ2-1	TRBV14	.	.
CASINRAKNIQYF	TGTGCCAGTATTAACAGGGCCAAAAACATTCAGTACTTC	TRBJ2-4	TRBV19	.	.
CASSPAKGLATGELFF	TGTGCCAGCAGTCCTGCCAAGGGGCTCGCCACCGGGGAGCTGTTTTTT	TRBJ2-2	TRBV27	.	.